The 13 T cell receptor beta chains in this list originate from one sample, sequenced in a study of T cells expressing NK-cell markers (TCRdb year 2020). The library relied on 5' RACE. The sample was run on an Illumina HiSeq 2000. TCRdb reprocessed the reads, so every CDR3 protein sequence counts as one entry and DNA is not shown. The sample table records under 9,000 distinct CDR3 sequences. The top ten clones comprise approximately 66% of the sample. The sample comprised blood T cells: a sorted CD56 or NKG2C T cell subset, CD4+ or CD8+ T cells, or bulk PBMC T cells (not recorded which). The receptors here all came from a man aged 18-69 years in good health.

The CDR3 loop is CASSDSGGGGTDTQYF. V is TRBV6-4 and J is TRBJ2-3; the D call of TRBD1 rests on TCRdb alone, since no DNA is present to check it. Germline CDR1 and CDR2: MRHNA and SNTAGT. This CDR3 is 16 amino acids long.

CDR3 in amino acids: CASSTDQEGSPLHF. J is TRBJ1-6 and V is TRBV6-4. CDR3 length equals 14 residues. Germline V gene lookup returns CDR1 MRHNA and CDR2 SNTAGT.

The chain combines TRBV5-1 with TRBJ2-7; as DNA is missing, the TRBD1 call by TCRdb cannot be tested. Per germline, CDR1 SGHRS and CDR2 YFSETQ. The CDR3 is 14 amino acids. The chain's CDR3 is CASSVDRYSYEQYF.

This sequence joins TRBV6-4 and TRBJ2-2; absent DNA, TCRdb's TRBD2 call cannot be checked. CDR3 length: 14 amino acids. Germline V gives CDR1 MRHNA, CDR2 SNTAGT. This CDR3 reads CASAPGLEGGELFF.

The chain joins TRBV6-6 to TRBJ1-5. The V gene's germline CDR1 is MNHNY and CDR2 SVGAGI (reference sequence). CDR3 length: 12 residues. This chain's CDR3 is CASQVSNQPQHF.

V gene TRBV6-1 combines with J gene TRBJ2-7; TCRdb gives TRBD1 as the D gene, but with no DNA this cannot be confirmed. The CDR3 sequence is 11 residues long. Germline-derived CDR1 and CDR2 are MNHNS and SASEGT. CDR3 sequence reads: CASNGIYEQYF.

According to its frequency, this clonotype is medium-sized. The rearrangement joins TRBV6-4 to TRBJ2-1; TCRdb names TRBD1, which stays unverified in the absence of DNA. This CDR3 comprises 15 residues. Germline CDR1 MRHNA, CDR2 SNTAGT. This CDR3 reads CASSERGDRYNEQFF.

The chain is built from TRBV25-1 and TRBJ1-5; the TRBD1 assignment by TCRdb is unverifiable without DNA. Germline V CDR1 and CDR2: MGHDK, SYGVNS. This CDR3 has 13 residues. The CDR3 reads CASKSWGEGPQHF.

The chain uses TRBV7-2 and TRBJ1-4; the TCRdb call, TRBD1, lacks DNA for checking. The CDR3 runs 13 residues. The germline CDR1 and CDR2 sequences are SGHTA and FQGNSA. The CDR3 here is CASSPRDREKLFF. The variable domain in full, completed from reference TRBV7-2 and TRBJ1-4, reads GAGVSQSPSNKVTEKGKDVELRCDPISGHTALYWYRQSLGQGLEFLIYFQGNSAPDKSGLPSDRFSAERTGGSVSTLTIQRTQQEDSAVYLCASSPRDREKLFFGSGTQLSVL.

Considering frequency, this clonotype is medium-sized (0.01 to 0.1%). V and J are TRBV12-5 and TRBJ2-7; as DNA is missing, the TRBD1 call by TCRdb cannot be tested. This CDR3 comprises 13 residues. Germline lookup yields CDR1 LGHNT and CDR2 FRNRAP. The CDR3 reads CASGEGQFYEQYF.

The rearrangement joins TRBV27 to TRBJ2-3; the D gene TCRdb calls, TRBD2, cannot be checked with no DNA. CDR1 is MNHEY, CDR2 SMNVEV, per germline (reference sequence). The CDR3 is 13 amino acids. The CDR3 loop reads CASSSTSEDTQYF.

The chain uses TRBV9 and TRBJ2-3. The CDR3 contains 13 residues. Germline CDR1 reads SGDLS; CDR2 reads YYNGEE. The CDR3 here is CASRDGITDTQYF.

This rearrangement joins TRBV6-2 or TRBV6-3 to TRBJ2-1. This CDR3 has 13 amino acids. The germline CDR1 and CDR2 sequences are MNHEY and SVGEGT. CDR3 loop: CASSNGAYNEQFF.